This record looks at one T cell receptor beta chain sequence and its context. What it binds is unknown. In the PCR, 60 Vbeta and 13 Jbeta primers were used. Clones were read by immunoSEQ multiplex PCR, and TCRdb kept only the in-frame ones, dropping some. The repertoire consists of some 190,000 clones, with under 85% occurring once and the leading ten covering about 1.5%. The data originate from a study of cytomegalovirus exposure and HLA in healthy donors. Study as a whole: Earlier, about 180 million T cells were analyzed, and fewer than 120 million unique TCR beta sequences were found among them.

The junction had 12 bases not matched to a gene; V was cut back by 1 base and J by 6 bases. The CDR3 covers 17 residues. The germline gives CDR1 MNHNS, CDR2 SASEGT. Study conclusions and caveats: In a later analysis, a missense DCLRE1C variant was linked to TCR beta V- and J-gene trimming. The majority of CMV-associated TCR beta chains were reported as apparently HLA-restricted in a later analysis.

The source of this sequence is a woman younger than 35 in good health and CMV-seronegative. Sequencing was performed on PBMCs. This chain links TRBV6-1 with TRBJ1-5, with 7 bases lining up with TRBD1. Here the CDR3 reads CASSEGGAGGKLQPQHF. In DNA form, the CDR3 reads TGTGCCAGCAGTGAAGGAGGGGCAGGGGGAAAGCTTCAGCCCCAGCATTTT.